The table lists the clone carrying this T cell receptor beta chain with a few counts. This sample was taken from a study of T cell changes during pregnancy in multiple sclerosis. Trimming at V came to 5 bases and at J to 4 bases, leaving 6 bases not matched to a gene. Germline CDR1 reads LNHDA; CDR2 reads SQIVND (reference sequence). The length of the CDR3 is 14 residues. Produced via immunoSEQ multiplex PCR; TCRdb's table is partial and in-frame only. The sample holds some 60,000 clones, about 91% seen once. The material sequenced was peripheral blood, taken before pregnancy. The rearrangement links TRBV19 to TRBJ1-2; 8 nucleotides align to TRBD1. The receptor comes from a female donor with multiple sclerosis, enrolled in a pregnancy study. The CDR3 coding sequence is TGTGCCAGTAGTCCCCGGGACAGGCTCTATGGCTACACCTTC. Translation gives CASSPRDRLYGYTF.